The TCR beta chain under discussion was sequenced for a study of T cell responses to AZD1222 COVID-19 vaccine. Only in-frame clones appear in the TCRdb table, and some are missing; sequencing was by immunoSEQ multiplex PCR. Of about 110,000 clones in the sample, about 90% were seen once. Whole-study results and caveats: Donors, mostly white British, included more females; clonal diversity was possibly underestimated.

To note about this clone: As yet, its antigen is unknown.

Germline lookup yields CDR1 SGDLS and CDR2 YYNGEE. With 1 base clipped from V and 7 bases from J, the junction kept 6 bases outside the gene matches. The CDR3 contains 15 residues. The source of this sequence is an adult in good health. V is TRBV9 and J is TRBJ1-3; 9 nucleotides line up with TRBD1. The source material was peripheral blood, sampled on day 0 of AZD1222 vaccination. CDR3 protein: CASSVTQGAPNTIYF. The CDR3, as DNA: TGTGCCAGCAGCGTAACACAGGGGGCGCCGAACACCATATATTTT.